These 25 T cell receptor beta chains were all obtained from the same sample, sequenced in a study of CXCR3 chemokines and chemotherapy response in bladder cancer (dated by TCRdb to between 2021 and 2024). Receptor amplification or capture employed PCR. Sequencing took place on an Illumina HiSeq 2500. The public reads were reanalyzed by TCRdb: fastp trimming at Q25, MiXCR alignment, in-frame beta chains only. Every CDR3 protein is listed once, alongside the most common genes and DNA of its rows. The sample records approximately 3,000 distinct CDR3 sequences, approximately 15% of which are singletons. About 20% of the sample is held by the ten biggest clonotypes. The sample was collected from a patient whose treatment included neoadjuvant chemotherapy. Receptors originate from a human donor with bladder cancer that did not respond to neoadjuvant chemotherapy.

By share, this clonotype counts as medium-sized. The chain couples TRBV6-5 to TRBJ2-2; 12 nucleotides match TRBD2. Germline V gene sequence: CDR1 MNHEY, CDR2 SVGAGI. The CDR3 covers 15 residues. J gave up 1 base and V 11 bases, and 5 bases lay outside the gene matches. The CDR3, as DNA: TGTGCCTCGACTAGCGGGGGCCTGAACACCGGGGAGCTGTTTTTT. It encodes CASTSGGLNTGELFF.

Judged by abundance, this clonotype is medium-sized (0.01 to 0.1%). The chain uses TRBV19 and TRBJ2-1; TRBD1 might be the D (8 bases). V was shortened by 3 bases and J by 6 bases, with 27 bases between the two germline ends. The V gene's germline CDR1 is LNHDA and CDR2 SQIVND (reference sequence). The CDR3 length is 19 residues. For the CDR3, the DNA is TGTGCCAGTAGTATTGGGGGGGGGCCCGCAGGGGGCGTTCGCAATGAGCAGTTCTTC. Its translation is CASSIGGGPAGGVRNEQFF.

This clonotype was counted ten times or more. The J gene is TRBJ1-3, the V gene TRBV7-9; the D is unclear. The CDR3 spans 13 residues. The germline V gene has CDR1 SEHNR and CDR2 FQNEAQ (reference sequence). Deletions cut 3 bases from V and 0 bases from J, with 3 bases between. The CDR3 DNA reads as TGTGCCAGCAGCTTCTACTCTGGAAACACCATATATTTT. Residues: CASSFYSGNTIYF.

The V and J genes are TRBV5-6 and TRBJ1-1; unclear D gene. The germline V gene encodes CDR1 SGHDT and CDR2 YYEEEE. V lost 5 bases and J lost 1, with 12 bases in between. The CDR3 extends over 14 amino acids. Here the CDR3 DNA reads TGTGCCAGCAGTTCCTGGGGTAGGAACACTGAAGCTTTCTTT. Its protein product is CASSSWGRNTEAFF. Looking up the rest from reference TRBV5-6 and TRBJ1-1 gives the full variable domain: DAGVTQSPTHLIKTRGQQVTLRCSPKSGHDTVSWYQQALGQGPQFIFQYYEEEERQRGNFPDRFSGHQFPNYSSELNVNALLLGDSALYLCASSSWGRNTEAFFGQGTRLTVV.

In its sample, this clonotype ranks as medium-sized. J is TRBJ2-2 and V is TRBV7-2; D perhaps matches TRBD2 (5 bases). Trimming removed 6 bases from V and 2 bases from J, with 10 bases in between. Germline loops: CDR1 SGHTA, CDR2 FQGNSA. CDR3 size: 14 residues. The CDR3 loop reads CASRRAPNTGELFF. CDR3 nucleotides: TGTGCCAGCAGGAGGGCCCCCAACACCGGGGAGCTGTTTTTT.

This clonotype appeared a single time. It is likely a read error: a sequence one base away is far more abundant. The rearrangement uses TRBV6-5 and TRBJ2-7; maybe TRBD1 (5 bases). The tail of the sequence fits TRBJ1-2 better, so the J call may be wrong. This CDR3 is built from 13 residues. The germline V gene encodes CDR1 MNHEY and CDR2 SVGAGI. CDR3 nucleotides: TGTGCCAGCAGTTCCTCCGGGACTAGCGGCTACACCTTC. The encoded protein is CASSSSGTSGYTF.

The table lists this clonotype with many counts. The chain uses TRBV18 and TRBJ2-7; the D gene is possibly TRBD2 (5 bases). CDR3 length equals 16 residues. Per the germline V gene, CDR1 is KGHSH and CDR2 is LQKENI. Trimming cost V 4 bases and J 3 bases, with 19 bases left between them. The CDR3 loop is CASSLEGLNPRYEQYF. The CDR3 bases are TGTGCCAGCTCACTTGAGGGCCTGAACCCTCGCTACGAGCAGTACTTC.

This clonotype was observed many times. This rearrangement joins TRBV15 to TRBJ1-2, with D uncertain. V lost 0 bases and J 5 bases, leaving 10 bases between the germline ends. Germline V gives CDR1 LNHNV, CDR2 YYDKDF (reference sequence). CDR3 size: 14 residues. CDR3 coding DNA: TGTGCCACCAGCAGAGATGGGAGTTCATATGGCTACACCTTC. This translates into CATSRDGSSYGYTF.

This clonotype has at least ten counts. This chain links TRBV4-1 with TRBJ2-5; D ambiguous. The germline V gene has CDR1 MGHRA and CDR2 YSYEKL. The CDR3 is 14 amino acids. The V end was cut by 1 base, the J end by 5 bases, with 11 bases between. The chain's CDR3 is CASSQVALWETQYF. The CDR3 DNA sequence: TGCGCCAGCAGCCAAGTCGCCCTGTGGGAGACCCAGTACTTC.

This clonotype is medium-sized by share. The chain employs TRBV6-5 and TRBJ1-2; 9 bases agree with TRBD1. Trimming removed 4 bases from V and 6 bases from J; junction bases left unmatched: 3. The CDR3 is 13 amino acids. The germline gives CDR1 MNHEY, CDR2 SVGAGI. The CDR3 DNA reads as TGTGCCAGCAGTTGGACAGGGGTTGATGGCTACACCTTC. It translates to CASSWTGVDGYTF.

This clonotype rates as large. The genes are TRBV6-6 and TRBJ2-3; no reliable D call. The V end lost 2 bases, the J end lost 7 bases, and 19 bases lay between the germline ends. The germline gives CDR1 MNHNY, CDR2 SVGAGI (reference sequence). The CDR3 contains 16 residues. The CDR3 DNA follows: TGTGCCAGCAGTTACCCTCCGACCCCTGGACGCTATACGCAGTATTTT. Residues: CASSYPPTPGRYTQYF.

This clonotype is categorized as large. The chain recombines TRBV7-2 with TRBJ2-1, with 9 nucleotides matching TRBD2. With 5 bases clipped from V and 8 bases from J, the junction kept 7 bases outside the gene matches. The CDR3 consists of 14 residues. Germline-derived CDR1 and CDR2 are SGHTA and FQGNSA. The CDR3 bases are TGTGCCAGCAGCCCCGATGCGGGGGGGGATGAGCAGTTCTTC. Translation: CASSPDAGGDEQFF.

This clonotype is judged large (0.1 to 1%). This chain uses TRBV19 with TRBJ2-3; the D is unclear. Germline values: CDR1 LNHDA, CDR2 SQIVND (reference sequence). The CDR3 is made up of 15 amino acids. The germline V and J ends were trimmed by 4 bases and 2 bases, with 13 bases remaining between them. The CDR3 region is CASSRSQVPTDTQYF. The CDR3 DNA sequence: TGTGCCAGTAGTAGGAGCCAGGTTCCCACAGATACGCAGTATTTT. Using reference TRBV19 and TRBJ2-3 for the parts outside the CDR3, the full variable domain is DGGITQSPKYLFRKEGQNVTLSCEQNLNHDAMYWYRQDPGQGLRLIYYSQIVNDFQKGDIAEGYSVSREKKESFPLTVTSAQKNPTAFYLCASSRSQVPTDTQYFGPGTRLTVL.

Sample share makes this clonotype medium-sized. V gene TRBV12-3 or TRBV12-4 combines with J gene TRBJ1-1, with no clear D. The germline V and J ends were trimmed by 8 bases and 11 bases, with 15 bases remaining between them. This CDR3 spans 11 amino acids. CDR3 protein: CASCEGFSAFF. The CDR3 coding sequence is TGTGCCAGCTGTGAGGGTTTCAGCGCTTTCTTT.

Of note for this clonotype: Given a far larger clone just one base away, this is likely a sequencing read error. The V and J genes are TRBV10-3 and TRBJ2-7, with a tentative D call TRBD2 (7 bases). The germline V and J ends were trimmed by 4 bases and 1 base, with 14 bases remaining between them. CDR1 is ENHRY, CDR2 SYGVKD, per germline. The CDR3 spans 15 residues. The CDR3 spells CAISAPRGASYEQYF. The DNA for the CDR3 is TGTGCCATCAGTGCCCCCCGGGGGGCGTCCTACGAGCAGTACTTC.

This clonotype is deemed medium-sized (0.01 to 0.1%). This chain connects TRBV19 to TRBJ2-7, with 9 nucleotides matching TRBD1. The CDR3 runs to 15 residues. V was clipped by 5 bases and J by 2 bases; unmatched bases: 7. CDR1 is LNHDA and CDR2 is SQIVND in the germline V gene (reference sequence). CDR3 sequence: CASSAPGQGTYEQYF. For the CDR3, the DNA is TGTGCCAGTAGTGCACCGGGACAGGGTACCTACGAGCAGTACTTC.

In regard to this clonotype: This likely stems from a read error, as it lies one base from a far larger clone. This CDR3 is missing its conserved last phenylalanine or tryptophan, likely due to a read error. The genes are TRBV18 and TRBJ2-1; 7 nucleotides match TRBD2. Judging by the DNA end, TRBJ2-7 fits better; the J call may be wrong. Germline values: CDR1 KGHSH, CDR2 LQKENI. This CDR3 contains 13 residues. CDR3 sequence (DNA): TGTGCCAGCTCACCAGGGAGGGCCTACGAGCAGTACTTA. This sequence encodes CASSPGRAYEQYL.

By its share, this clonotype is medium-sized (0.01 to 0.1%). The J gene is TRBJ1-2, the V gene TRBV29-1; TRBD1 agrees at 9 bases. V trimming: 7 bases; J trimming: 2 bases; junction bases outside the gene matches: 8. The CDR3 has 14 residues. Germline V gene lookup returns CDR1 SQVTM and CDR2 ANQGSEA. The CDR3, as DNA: TGCAGCGCGGGACAGGGTATTATGAACTATGGCTACACCTTC. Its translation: CSAGQGIMNYGYTF.

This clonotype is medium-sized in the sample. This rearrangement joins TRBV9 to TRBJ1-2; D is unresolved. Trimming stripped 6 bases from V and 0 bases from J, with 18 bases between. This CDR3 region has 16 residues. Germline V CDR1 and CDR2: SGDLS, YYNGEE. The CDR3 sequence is CASTRDGEPANYGYTF. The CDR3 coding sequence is TGTGCCAGCACGCGCGACGGGGAGCCAGCTAACTATGGCTACACCTTC.

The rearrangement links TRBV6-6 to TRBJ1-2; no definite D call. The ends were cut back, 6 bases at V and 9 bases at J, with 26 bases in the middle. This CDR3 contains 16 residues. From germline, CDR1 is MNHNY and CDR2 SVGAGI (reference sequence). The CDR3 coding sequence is TGTGCCAGCAGCTTAGACGCGACGGCCACTCTCGGTTGCTACACCTTC. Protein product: CASSLDATATLGCYTF.

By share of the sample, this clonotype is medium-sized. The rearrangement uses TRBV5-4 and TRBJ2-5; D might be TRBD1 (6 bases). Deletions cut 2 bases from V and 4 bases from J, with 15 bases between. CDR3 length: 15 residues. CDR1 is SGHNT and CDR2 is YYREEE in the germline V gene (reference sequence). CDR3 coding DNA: TGTGCCAGCAGCTTTAGAGGGGGTGGTAGAGAGACCCAGTACTTC. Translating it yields CASSFRGGGRETQYF. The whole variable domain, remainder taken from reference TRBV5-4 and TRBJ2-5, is ETGVTQSPTHLIKTRGQQVTLRCSSQSGHNTVSWYQQALGQGPQFIFQYYREEENGRGNFPPRFSGLQFPNYSSELNVNALELDDSALYLCASSFRGGGRETQYFGPGTRLLVL.

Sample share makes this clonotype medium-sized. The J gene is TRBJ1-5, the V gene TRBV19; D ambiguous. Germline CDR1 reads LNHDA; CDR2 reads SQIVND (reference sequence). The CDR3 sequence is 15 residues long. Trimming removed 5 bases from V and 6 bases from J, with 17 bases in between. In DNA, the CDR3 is TGTGCCAGTAGTCCCTCGGTCGTCACGGGTCAGCCCCAGCATTTT. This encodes CASSPSVVTGQPQHF.

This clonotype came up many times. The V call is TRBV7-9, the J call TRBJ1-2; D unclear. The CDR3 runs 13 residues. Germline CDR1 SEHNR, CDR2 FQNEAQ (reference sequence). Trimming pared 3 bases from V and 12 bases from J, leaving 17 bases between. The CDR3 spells CASSFLGLEQNTF. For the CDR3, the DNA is TGTGCCAGCAGCTTCCTTGGACTTGAGCAAAACACCTTC.

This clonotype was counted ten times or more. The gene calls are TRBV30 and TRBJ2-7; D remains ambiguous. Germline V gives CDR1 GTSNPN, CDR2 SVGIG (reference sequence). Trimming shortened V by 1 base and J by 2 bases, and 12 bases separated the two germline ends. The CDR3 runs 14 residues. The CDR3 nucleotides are TGTGCCTGGAGTGCATCTGGACGAACCTACGAGCAGTACTTC. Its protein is CAWSASGRTYEQYF.

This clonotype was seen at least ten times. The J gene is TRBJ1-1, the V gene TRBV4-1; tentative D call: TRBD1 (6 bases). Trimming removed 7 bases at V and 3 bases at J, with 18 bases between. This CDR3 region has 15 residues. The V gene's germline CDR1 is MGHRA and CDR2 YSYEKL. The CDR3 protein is CASKTLDRPYTEAFF. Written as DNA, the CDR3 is TGCGCCAGCAAGACCTTAGACAGGCCCTACACTGAAGCTTTCTTT.